The 14 T cell receptor beta chains below all came from one sample that was sequenced in a study of PD-1 and CTLA-4 blockade in melanoma. Sequencing used immunoSEQ multiplex PCR; TCRdb keeps in-frame clones, though not all of them. The table records some 11,000 clones, roughly four fifths of them present only once. Sequencing used CD8+ T cells from peripheral blood, obtained from a patient given anti-PD-1 treatment. The receptors here all came from a human donor with melanoma.

The V and J genes are TRBV5-1 and TRBJ2-3; TRBD2 agrees at 10 bases. Trimming cost V 4 bases and J 3 bases; bases outside gene matches: 17. There are 19 residues in the CDR3. The V gene's germline CDR1 is SGHRS and CDR2 YFSETQ. The CDR3 sequence is CASSLGLAVLLRGTDTQYF. The CDR3 nucleotides read TGCGCCAGCAGCCTAGGACTAGCGGTACTACTGAGGGGGACAGATACGCAGTATTTT.

The chain uses TRBV5-5 and TRBJ1-2; unclear D gene. This CDR3 spans 13 amino acids. V lost 0 bases and J lost 4, with 7 bases in between. Germline V gene lookup returns CDR1 SGHKS and CDR2 YYEKEE (reference sequence). CDR3 nucleotide sequence: TGTGCCAGCAGCTTGGTAGGGATCTATGGCTACACCTTC. Translation: CASSLVGIYGYTF.

J is TRBJ2-5 and V is TRBV27; D may be TRBD1 or TRBD2 (5 bases each). V was clipped by 7 bases and J by 5 bases, with 8 bases between them. The CDR3 consists of 11 residues. Germline values: CDR1 MNHEY, CDR2 SMNVEV (reference sequence). Written as DNA, the CDR3 is TGTGCCAGCAAATGGGGGGAGACCCAGTACTTC. Translation gives CASKWGETQYF.

For this clone: Within the sample, other DNA sequences also encode this same CDR3. The chain has TRBV4-3 and TRBJ2-1; 10 nucleotides agree with TRBD1. Germline CDR1 reads LGHNA; CDR2 reads YSLEER. The CDR3 is made up of 16 amino acids. V shed 0 bases, J shed 2 bases, and the junction held 1 base outside the gene matches. This chain's CDR3 is CASSQDGQGAYNEQFF. The CDR3 region has the DNA TGCGCCAGCAGCCAAGATGGACAGGGGGCCTACAATGAGCAGTTCTTC.

The count of this clone is one. The rearrangement joins TRBV30 to TRBJ2-7; the D gene is possibly TRBD2 (5 bases). The CDR3 is 12 residues long. Germline lookup yields CDR1 GTSNPN and CDR2 SVGIG (reference sequence). Deletions cut 1 base from V and 10 bases from J, with 14 bases between. CDR3 nucleotides: TGTGCCTGGAGTGAGCAACGACCGGGACAGTACTTC. It codes for CAWSEQRPGQYF.

The chain is built from TRBV11-3 and TRBJ2-7; the D gene is possibly TRBD2 (6 bases). The germline V gene has CDR1 SGHNT and CDR2 YENEEA. Trimming shortened V by 6 bases and J by 0 bases, and 12 bases separated the two germline ends. The CDR3 sequence is 14 residues long. For the CDR3, the DNA is TGTGCCAGCAGTCCACACGGGAGCTCCTACGAGCAGTACTTC. Residues: CASSPHGSSYEQYF.

With respect to this clone: Since a far larger clone is one base different, this is likely a read error. The chain has TRBV11-2 and TRBJ2-7; unclear D gene. Germline V lookup: CDR1 SGHAT, CDR2 FQNNGV. The V end was cut by 0 bases, the J end by 0 bases, with 0 bases between. This CDR3 contains 12 residues. The chain's CDR3 is CASSLDSYEQYF. For the CDR3, the DNA is TGTGCCAGCAGCTTAGACTCCTACGAGCAGTACTTC.

This clone has more than one count but fewer than ten. The chain combines TRBV7-9 with TRBJ2-2, with 10 bases identical to TRBD2. CDR1 and CDR2 from the germline V gene are SEHNR and FQNEAQ (reference sequence). V gave up 5 bases and J gave up 2 bases; unmatched junction bases: 2. The CDR3 length is 15 residues. In DNA, the CDR3 is TGTGCCAGCAGCCAACTAGCGGGAAACACCGGGGAGCTGTTTTTT. It specifies CASSQLAGNTGELFF.

The gene calls are TRBV19 and TRBJ2-3; D is undetermined. The V gene lost 6 bases and the J gene lost 0 bases, with 16 bases spanning the gap. The CDR3 has 16 residues. Germline CDR1 and CDR2: LNHDA and SQIVND (reference sequence). The CDR3 here is CASSMETRPSTDTQYF. CDR3 coding DNA: TGTGCCAGTAGCATGGAGACGCGACCTAGCACAGATACGCAGTATTTT.

This chain joins TRBV4-2 and TRBJ2-7; D unclear. Germline loops: CDR1 LGHNA, CDR2 YNFKEQ. V was pared by 1 base and J by 4 bases, with 11 bases between. This CDR3 comprises 14 residues. The CDR3 is CASSQGVGKYEQYF. As DNA, the CDR3 is TGTGCCAGCAGCCAAGGGGTGGGTAAATACGAGCAGTACTTC.

This chain joins TRBV7-9 and TRBJ2-7; D tentatively reads TRBD1 or TRBD2 (5 bases each). Germline V CDR1 and CDR2: SEHNR, FQNEAQ (reference sequence). Trimming pared 5 bases from V and 0 bases from J, leaving 14 bases between. The CDR3 has 15 residues. CDR3 in DNA: TGTGCCAGCAGCGGGACGGAATACTTCTCCTACGAGCAGTACTTC. Translating gives CASSGTEYFSYEQYF.

The chain combines TRBV20-1 with TRBJ2-7, with TRBD1 matching 8 bases. J was trimmed by 7 bases and V by 3 bases; bases with no gene match: 11. Germline CDR1 is DFQATT and CDR2 is SNEGSKA (reference sequence). This CDR3 region has 14 residues. The DNA for the CDR3 is TGCAGTGCTAGTTCGGACAGGGTGATGGGGGAGCAGTACTTC. Translated, it gives CSASSDRVMGEQYF.

The chain combines TRBV27 with TRBJ2-7; TRBD1 matches at 8 bases. Trimming removed 2 bases from V and 6 bases from J; junction bases left unmatched: 9. The CDR3 is 15 amino acids. Germline CDR1 is MNHEY and CDR2 is SMNVEV (reference sequence). In DNA form, the CDR3 reads TGTGCCAGCAGTTTAGTAGGACAGGGACGTTCCGAGCAGTACTTC. This gives the protein CASSLVGQGRSEQYF.

The J gene is TRBJ2-7, the V gene TRBV30; TRBD1 is a possible D gene (5 bases). The CDR3 is made up of 13 amino acids. Between the trimmed V and J ends, which lost 2 bases and 3 bases, there was a span of 11 bases. The germline V gene encodes CDR1 GTSNPN and CDR2 SVGIG (reference sequence). CDR3 DNA: TGTGCCTGGAGTAGCAGGGTTGGCTACGAGCAGTACTTC. Translation: CAWSSRVGYEQYF.